Each of the 10 T cell receptor beta chains below was sequenced from the same sample in a study of blood T cell repertoires in COVID-19. This table comes from immunoSEQ multiplex PCR, and its TCRdb copy is limited to in-frame clones, with some not included. This table holds about 99,000 clones, 85% to 90% found once. The specimen was peripheral blood. The receptor source for this set is a human donor in a cohort sampled during active COVID-19.

V is TRBV7-2 and J is TRBJ2-1; TRBD2 agrees at 12 bases. The CDR3 totals 15 residues. Germline trimming cut 7 bases from V and 7 bases from J; bases unmatched to any gene: 8. The germline gives CDR1 SGHTA, CDR2 FQGNSA. The CDR3 region is CASTRLAGVGNEQFF. CDR3 coding DNA: TGTGCCAGCACCCGACTAGCGGGAGTTGGGAATGAGCAGTTCTTC.

The rearrangement links TRBV1 to TRBJ2-2; the D call in the table, TRBD1, was not verified against the DNA. TRBV1 is a pseudogene segment. This CDR3 is built from 17 residues. In DNA, the CDR3 is TGCACCAGCAGCCCCGACAGGGGGCGGGGGGACACCGGGGAGCTGTTTTTT. It specifies CTSSPDRGRGDTGELFF.

The chain has TRBV11-2 and TRBJ1-5; TRBD1 matches 7 bases. In germline, CDR1 is SGHAT, CDR2 FQNNGV. This CDR3 is 15 amino acids long. V was clipped by 1 base and J by 3 bases; unmatched bases: 3. The CDR3, as DNA: TGTGCCAGCAGCTTAGGACAGGGACCCAATCAGCCCCAGCATTTT. Its translation is CASSLGQGPNQPQHF.

The chain combines TRBV7-2 with TRBJ2-7, with TRBD2 identical over 9 bases. From germline, CDR1 is SGHTA and CDR2 FQGNSA. The CDR3 extends over 14 amino acids. V gave up 5 bases and J gave up 4 bases; unmatched junction bases: 6. This CDR3 reads CASSAVLAGYEQYF. The CDR3 DNA reads as TGTGCCAGCAGCGCAGTCCTAGCGGGGTACGAGCAGTACTTC.

For the CDR3, the DNA is TGTGCCAGCAGCCAAGATTGGGACAGGGCAAGTTCACCCCTCCACTTT. Its protein product is CASSQDWDRASSPLHF. The chain employs TRBV3-1 (or the pseudogene TRBV3-2) and TRBJ1-6; the match to TRBD1 covers 9 bases. The germline gives CDR1 LGHDT, CDR2 YNNKEL (reference sequence). V lost 0 bases to trimming and J lost 9 bases; unmatched junction nucleotides: 6. This CDR3 spans 16 amino acids.

The chain joins TRBV19 to TRBJ1-6; 9 bases align to TRBD1. Germline V gene data show CDR1 as LNHDA and CDR2 as SQIVND (reference sequence). V trimming: 5 bases; J trimming: 6 bases; junction bases outside the gene matches: 8. CDR3 length: 16 amino acids. The CDR3 nucleotides read TGTGCCAGTAGTCAGCCTGGGGACAGGGTTAATTCACCCCTCCACTTT. It specifies CASSQPGDRVNSPLHF. The whole variable domain, filled in from reference TRBV19 and TRBJ1-6, reads DGGITQSPKYLFRKEGQNVTLSCEQNLNHDAMYWYRQDPGQGLRLIYYSQIVNDFQKGDIAEGYSVSREKKESFPLTVTSAQKNPTAFYLCASSQPGDRVNSPLHFGNGTRLTVT.

The chain has TRBV28 and TRBJ1-5; 10 bases line up with TRBD1. Germline V gene data show CDR1 as MDHEN and CDR2 as SYDVKM. V shed 7 bases and J 0 bases; nucleotides not matched to a gene: 12. This CDR3 is built from 18 residues. The CDR3 DNA reads as TGTGCCAGCATGGACGGGACAGGGGTATTCTATAGCAATCAGCCCCAGCATTTT. Its translation: CASMDGTGVFYSNQPQHF.

V is TRBV7-7 and J is TRBJ2-1; D remains unclear. Germline assignment: CDR1 SSHAT and CDR2 FNYEAQ (reference sequence). The CDR3 length is 15 residues. The V end lost 5 bases, the J end lost 0 bases, and 11 bases lay between the germline ends. DNA of the CDR3: TGTGCCAGCAGCCCCGCCCTCAGCTCCTACAATGAGCAGTTCTTC. Protein sequence: CASSPALSSYNEQFF.

The CDR3 nucleotides read TGTGCCATCCGGCGATCCTTTTGGGCGGCCGAGGGCACTGAAGCTTTCTTT. Protein product: CAIRRSFWAAEGTEAFF. The chain employs TRBV10-3 and TRBJ1-1; D remains ambiguous. Germline assignment: CDR1 ENHRY and CDR2 SYGVKD. This CDR3 is built from 17 residues. The germline V and J ends were trimmed by 8 bases and 4 bases, with 26 bases remaining between them.

The rearrangement links TRBV29-1 to TRBJ1-4; 7 bases line up with TRBD1. Germline V gene sequence: CDR1 SQVTM, CDR2 ANQGSEA. This CDR3 is 14 amino acids long. Losses at the gene ends were 7 bases for V and 0 bases for J; bases not matched to a gene: 5. The CDR3 DNA sequence: TGCAGCGCCCGCAGGGGGACAACTAATGAAAAACTGTTTTTT. Translation: CSARRGTTNEKLFF.